This TCR beta chain emerged from a study of T-cell reconstitution after alpha-beta-depleted transplantation in children (dated by TCRdb to about 2016). For the wider study: Using TCR repertoire profiling, the study followed T-cell immune reconstitution in a quantitative way in children after TCRalphabeta/CD19-depleted allogeneic hematopoietic cell transplantation. Results and caveats for the whole study, not just this receptor: In some patients, the high TCRbeta diversity seen at day 60 was put down to recipient T cells and intrathymic progenitors that had survived conditioning. Over the following months the frequencies of hyperexpanded clones went down, and after one year T-cell counts and TCRbeta diversity were mostly credited to newly produced T cells. The apparently early alphabetaT-cell count recovery about two months after transplant was reportedly dependent on only several hundred rapidly expanded clones derived from non-depleted graft cells.

On this clonotype itself: The clone's antigen remains unknown. No clone much larger than this one lies a single base away; base qualities are absent.

The sample's treatment or condition label, in plain terms: allogeneic hematopoietic cell transplantation with graft depleted of TCRalphabeta T cells and CD19 B cells. Transplant recipients were children who received TCRalphabeta/CD19-depleted allogeneic hematopoietic cell grafts. The protocol used for the library was PCR. TCRdb lists the instrument as Illumina HiSeq 2500. Molecular barcoding was employed in the preparation of TCR libraries, with unique molecular identifiers being used to normalize TCRbeta repertoire quantification. The public reads were quality trimmed at Q25 with fastp and then assembled into clones with MiXCR by TCRdb, keeping productive beta chains. Every entry covers one CDR3 protein and lists the most common genes and DNA from its rows. This sample gives 750,000 to 950,000 distinct CDR3 sequences in total; 15% to 20% of them show up just once. The ten most abundant clones make up roughly 5% of the sample.

This receptor was taken from a male patient younger than 18 who had a stem cell transplant for acute lymphoblastic leukemia, so the T cells may come from the graft donor. Sequenced material: PBMCs, mostly from graft donor cells, taken 360 days after TCRalphabeta/CD19-depleted stem cell transplant.

The CDR3 region: CASSSTSGRGEQFF. The sequence in DNA is TGTGCCAGCAGCTCAACTAGCGGGAGGGGTGAGCAGTTCTTC. In this chain, TRBV11-2 is recombined with TRBJ2-1, and 13 junctional nucleotides match TRBD2. CDR1 SGHAT and CDR2 FQNNGV are derived from the germline V gene. The cysteine opens and the phenylalanine closes a CDR3 of 14 amino acids. The sequence is cut down to CDR3 DNA, 42 bases in frame from base 1. The V end gives up 4 bases and the J end 9 bases, leaving 3 bases in the junction not matched to a gene.